The rows below give T cell receptor beta chains drawn from one sample of a study of T cell responses to AZD1222 COVID-19 vaccine. Produced via immunoSEQ multiplex PCR; TCRdb's table is partial and in-frame only. The table has approximately 150,000 clones, 75% to 95% seen once; the top ten hold 3.2%. The sequencing used peripheral blood, collected 28 days after the second AZD1222 dose. Every receptor here comes from an adult who received the AZD1222 COVID-19 vaccine. Each CDR3 is given with its conserved first and last residue. A D gene is named only where the DNA matches it firmly. For some rows the clone size is stated as once, few or many, or as a class when expanded; others skip it.

>NA|TRBV7-6|NA|TRBJ2-1
CASSLDLAANEQFF
TGTGCCAGCAGCTTAGATTTAGCGGCCAATGAGCAGTTCTTC
>NA|TRBV2|NA|TRBJ2-1
CASEVGPTSEQFF
TGTGCCAGCGAGGTGGGCCCGACCAGTGAGCAGTTCTTC
>TRBD2|TRBV12-5|once|TRBJ2-1
CASGFGGGRAYEQFF
TGTGCTAGTGGTTTCGGGGGCGGGAGGGCCTATGAGCAGTTCTTC
>NA|TRBV7-2|once|TRBJ2-5
CASSFGLVGGTQYF
TGTGCCAGCAGCTTTGGACTGGTTGGAGGGACCCAGTACTTC
>NA|TRBV11-2|NA|TRBJ1-2
CASSLAGNYGYTF
TGTGCCAGCAGCTTAGCAGGGAACTATGGCTACACCTTC
>NA|TRBV6-5|NA|TRBJ1-5
CASSDRDRGNQPQHF
TGTGCCAGCAGCGACCGGGACCGCGGCAATCAGCCCCAGCATTTT
>TRBD1|TRBV3-1/TRBV3-2|NA|TRBJ1-3
CASSQEEGQVF
TGTGCCAGCAGCCAAGAAGAGGGACAGGTATTT
>TRBD2|TRBV3-1/TRBV3-2|NA|TRBJ2-7
CASSRGLAGATYEQYF
TGTGCCAGCAGCCGGGGACTAGCGGGAGCCACCTACGAGCAGTACTTC
>TRBD1|TRBV27|NA|TRBJ1-2
CASSPGTGRNAYGYTF
TGTGCCAGCAGTCCCGGGACAGGGAGAAACGCCTATGGCTACACCTTC
>NA|TRBV30|NA|TRBJ2-7
CASTGQAGYEQYF
TGTGCCTCAACTGGGCAGGCGGGCTACGAGCAGTACTTC
>TRBD1|TRBV5-1|NA|TRBJ1-2
CARTGTGDIVGGYTF
TGCGCCAGAACCGGGACAGGGGACATTGTGGGTGGCTACACCTTC
>NA|TRBV19|NA|TRBJ2-7
CASRDVTGQIPYEQYF
TGTGCCAGTAGGGACGTGACCGGCCAAATTCCCTACGAGCAGTACTTC
>TRBD2|TRBV4-2|NA|TRBJ2-2
CASSSTGLAAAMNTGELFF
TGTGCCAGCAGTTCGACGGGACTAGCGGCAGCTATGAACACCGGGGAGCTGTTTTTT
>TRBD2|TRBV29-1|once|TRBJ2-1
CSGGTSGYNEQFF
TGCAGCGGGGGGACTAGCGGTTACAATGAGCAGTTCTTC
>NA|TRBV6-1|NA|TRBJ2-3
CASSEALRNLLTDTQYF
TGTGCCAGCAGTGAAGCGCTTCGTAACTTACTCACAGATACGCAGTATTTT
>NA|TRBV3-1/TRBV3-2|once|TRBJ1-2
CASSQGDGYGYTF
TGTGCCAGCAGCCAAGGGGACGGCTATGGCTACACCTTC
>TRBD2|TRBV19|NA|TRBJ2-1
CASSGRGTSGRAVNEQFF
TGTGCCAGTAGTGGGCGAGGGACTAGCGGGAGGGCGGTCAATGAGCAGTTCTTC
>NA|TRBV6-1|NA|TRBJ1-1
CASREVGVPNTEAFF
TGTGCCAGCAGAGAAGTCGGGGTACCGAACACTGAAGCTTTCTTT
>NA|TRBV30|NA|TRBJ1-1
CAWSSRGDTEAFF
TGTGCCTGGAGTAGTCGGGGGGACACTGAAGCTTTCTTT
>TRBD2|TRBV4-1|NA|TRBJ2-1
CASSLLAGEVNEQFF
TGCGCCAGCAGCTTACTAGCGGGAGAGGTTAATGAGCAGTTCTTC
>TRBD1|TRBV7-9|NA|TRBJ1-4
CASSSTATGTVHEKLFF
TGTGCCAGCAGCTCAACGGCTACCGGGACAGTTCACGAAAAACTGTTTTTT
>NA|TRBV30|NA|TRBJ1-1
CAWSVPAEAFF
TGTGCCTGGAGTGTACCCGCTGAAGCTTTCTTT
>NA|TRBV4-1|NA|TRBJ1-5
CASSQDPAGNQPQHF
TGCGCCAGCAGCCAAGATCCAGCCGGCAATCAGCCCCAGCATTTT
>NA|TRBV12-5|NA|TRBJ2-1
CASGLGLATNNEQFF
TGTGCTAGTGGTTTGGGCCTAGCGACTAACAATGAGCAGTTCTTC
>NA|TRBV15|NA|TRBJ1-5
CATSRDLKSLASNQPQHF
TGTGCCACCAGCAGAGATCTGAAGTCTTTGGCCAGCAATCAGCCCCAGCATTTT
>TRBD1|TRBV5-1|NA|TRBJ1-1
CASSLRAEQGATFF
TGCGCCAGCAGCTTGAGGGCGGAGCAGGGGGCGACTTTCTTT
>TRBD1|TRBV5-4|NA|TRBJ1-2
CASSRGQDGYGYTF
TGTGCCAGCAGCCGAGGACAGGACGGCTATGGCTACACCTTC
>TRBD2|TRBV24-1|NA|TRBJ2-7
CATSEGGRTDEQYF
TGTGCCACCAGTGAGGGCGGGAGAACAGACGAGCAGTACTTC
>TRBD1|TRBV5-1|NA|TRBJ1-1
CASSLVDRPEAFF
TGCGCCAGCAGCTTGGTGGACAGGCCTGAAGCTTTCTTT
>NA|TRBV11-1|NA|TRBJ2-2
CASSLTVETGELFF
TGTGCCAGCAGCCTTACCGTTGAGACCGGGGAGCTGTTTTTT
>TRBD1|TRBV3-1/TRBV3-2|NA|TRBJ2-1
CASSQPGQLLNEQFF
TGTGCCAGCAGCCAACCGGGACAGCTCCTCAATGAGCAGTTCTTC
>NA|TRBV7-9|NA|TRBJ1-2
CASSLGQGSGYTF
TGTGCCAGCAGCTTAGGCCAGGGGTCTGGCTACACCTTC
>TRBD2|TRBV7-2|NA|TRBJ2-3
CASSNRRAGGATDTQYF
TGTGCCAGCAGCAACCGACGGGCGGGAGGGGCCACAGATACGCAGTATTTT
>NA|TRBV7-7|once|TRBJ2-1
CASSLGSSGGEQFF
TGTGCCAGCAGCTTAGGGTCAAGTGGGGGTGAGCAGTTCTTC
>NA|TRBV30|NA|TRBJ1-5
CAWSADRNQPQHF
TGTGCCTGGAGTGCAGATCGCAATCAGCCCCAGCATTTT
>NA|TRBV21-1|NA|TRBJ2-3
CASSPGKGASTDTQYF
TGTGCCAGCAGCCCAGGGAAAGGGGCAAGTACAGATACGCAGTATTTT
>TRBD2|TRBV7-9|NA|TRBJ2-3
CASSLQGLAGVFDTQYF
TGTGCCAGCAGCTTACAGGGACTAGCGGGAGTCTTTGATACGCAGTATTTT
>TRBD2|TRBV3-1/TRBV3-2|NA|TRBJ2-2
CASSLGLAGVAGELFF
TGTGCCAGCAGCCTGGGACTAGCGGGAGTGGCCGGGGAGCTGTTTTTT
>NA|TRBV30|NA|TRBJ1-4
CAWSPFRGLNEKLFF
TGTGCCTGGAGTCCATTTAGGGGTTTAAATGAAAAACTGTTTTTT
>TRBD2|TRBV5-4|NA|TRBJ2-3
CASQTGGRTGPDTQYF
TGTGCCAGCCAAACTGGCGGGAGGACCGGCCCAGATACGCAGTATTTT